This TCR beta chain stems from a study of blood T cells in healthy people across ages. Regarding the study as a whole: Investigators viewed diversity estimates from one million T cells as underestimates, the study reported. Age advanced and TCR beta diversity per million T cells fell, roughly linearly.

The ends were cut back, 3 bases at V and 5 bases at J, with 10 bases in the middle. This CDR3 is 12 amino acids long. Germline V CDR1 and CDR2: DFQATT, SNEGSKA (reference sequence). Isolation recovered at least 6 million PBMCs from every sample. This clonotype was found a few times. What it binds is unknown. A second roughly 7 to 12 cycle PCR used barcoded and J-beta primers. MiXCR, applied by TCRdb to the 5' RACE reads, yields one record per CDR3 protein. The profile shows just over 1 million distinct CDR3 sequences, around 43% of them singletons. The sequenced sample was blood. The chain has TRBV20-1 and TRBJ2-5; D unresolved. This TCR derives from a woman aged 60-75 years in good health. CDR3 DNA: TGCAGTGCTAGCGGGTGGTCGGAGACCCAGTACTTC. Translating it yields CSASGWSETQYF.